The 7 T cell receptor beta chains below come from one sample, sequenced in a study of blood T cell repertoires in COVID-19. This table comes from immunoSEQ multiplex PCR, and its TCRdb copy is limited to in-frame clones, with some not included. The profile shows a few hundred thousand clones, 80% to 95% of them singletons. The sequenced sample was PBMCs or T cells enriched from blood (not recorded which). The receptors were gathered from a man in his late teens or twenties who had recovered from COVID-19.

This chain joins TRBV5-1 and TRBJ2-1; 11 positions agree with TRBD2. Germline V lookup: CDR1 SGHRS, CDR2 YFSETQ. V lost 7 bases to trimming and J lost 7 bases; unmatched junction nucleotides: 7. The CDR3 is made up of 14 amino acids. The CDR3 nucleotides read TGCGCCAGCCGGACGACTAGCGGGACGAATGAGCAGTTCTTC. Its protein is CASRTTSGTNEQFF.

The chain links TRBV10-2 to TRBJ2-7; 10 nucleotides line up with TRBD2. The CDR3 covers 15 residues. Per germline, CDR1 WSHSY and CDR2 SAAADI. J was trimmed by 4 bases and V by 6 bases; bases with no gene match: 9. CDR3: CASSPGLADRYEQYF. In nucleotides, the CDR3 is TGCGCCAGCAGCCCAGGACTAGCGGACCGGTACGAGCAGTACTTC.

CDR3 DNA: TGTGCCAGCAGTTTCGGGACTTCTGGAAACACCATATATTTT. It encodes CASSFGTSGNTIYF. This chain links TRBV13 with TRBJ1-3, with D tentatively TRBD1 (5 bases). Germline CDR1 is PRHDT and CDR2 is FYEKMQ (reference sequence). CDR3 length equals 14 residues. The V end was cut by 6 bases, the J end by 1 base, with 10 bases between.

The chain carries TRBV11-3 and TRBJ2-7; TRBD2 aligns across 9 bases. Germline V gene data show CDR1 as SGHNT and CDR2 as YENEEA. After removal of 5 bases from V and 2 bases from J, the junction contained 4 bases not matched to a gene. The CDR3 has 14 amino acids. CDR3 in amino acids: CASSNAGGPYEQYF. The CDR3 DNA reads as TGTGCCAGCAGCAACGCGGGAGGGCCCTACGAGCAGTACTTC.

V and J are TRBV5-1 and TRBJ1-2, with 12 bases fitting TRBD1. The germline gives CDR1 SGHRS, CDR2 YFSETQ. V was pared by 4 bases and J by 3 bases, with 10 bases of the junction left unmatched. There are 17 residues in the CDR3. The CDR3 here is CASSIAGTGGADYGYTF. The DNA of the CDR3 is TGCGCCAGCAGCATAGCCGGGACAGGGGGCGCAGACTATGGCTACACCTTC.

This chain connects TRBV13 to TRBJ1-1, with D tentatively TRBD1 (5 bases). This CDR3 spans 15 amino acids. Looked up from germline, CDR1 is PRHDT and CDR2 is FYEKMQ (reference sequence). V shed 2 bases and J shed 4 bases, with 14 bases lying between them. This CDR3 reads CASSLWGTPLTEAFF. As DNA, the CDR3 is TGTGCCAGCAGCTTATGGGGGACTCCCCTCACTGAAGCTTTCTTT.

This rearrangement joins TRBV23-1 to TRBJ1-1, with D uncertain. TRBV23-1 is an ORF for which the function is uncertain. The ends were cut back, 2 bases at V and 6 bases at J, with 13 bases in the middle. This CDR3 is built from 14 residues. CDR3 sequence reads: CASSQKVNGAEAFF. In DNA, the CDR3 is TGCGCCAGCAGTCAAAAAGTAAACGGGGCTGAAGCTTTCTTT.